This TCR beta chain was retrieved from a study of T cell responses to AZD1222 COVID-19 vaccine. Study findings and constraints: Donors were chiefly white British, with a greater number of females, and clonal diversity was perhaps underestimated.

As regards this clone: Its antigen is not known.

Using immunoSEQ multiplex PCR, the repertoire was profiled, and TCRdb retains in-frame clones only, with some absent. Of 150,000 or so clones listed, 75% to 85% are singletons. The CDR3 runs to 15 residues. The ends lost 1 base at V and 5 bases at J; junction bases unmatched: 5. Looked up from germline, CDR1 is MGHRA and CDR2 is YSYEKL. Sequenced material: peripheral blood, taken on day 0 of MenACWY control vaccination. The sequence derives from an adult in good health. The chain employs TRBV4-1 and TRBJ2-7; 10 bases match TRBD1. CDR3 loop: CASSQGQGAINEQYF. The DNA for the CDR3 is TGCGCCAGCAGCCAAGGACAGGGGGCGATAAACGAGCAGTACTTC.